The clone carrying this T cell receptor beta chain appeared a few times. What it binds is unknown. The data belong to a study of beta chain features in type 1 diabetes. Overall study findings and caveats: The VDJ junctions of type 1 diabetes patients carried fewer insertions and more deletions.

Expressed TCRB transcripts were sequenced because the entire RNA isolate underwent reverse transcription. The protocol was immunoSEQ multiplex PCR, while the TCRdb copy is restricted to in-frame clones and leaves out a portion. The table records around 320,000 clones, approximately 14% of them present only once. The germline CDR1 and CDR2 sequences are SNHLY and FYNNEI. Trimming removed 7 bases at V and 2 bases at J, with 12 bases between. The CDR3 runs 14 residues. Over 95% purity was reached by all sorted populations. The rearrangement links TRBV2 to TRBJ1-3; maybe TRBD1 (6 bases). The sequenced sample was central memory CD4+ T cells from blood. The origin of this receptor is a man younger than 40 in good health. The CDR3 protein is CASNEGDAGNTIYF. CDR3 DNA: TGTGCCAGCAATGAGGGGGACGCTGGAAACACCATATATTTT.